The clone carrying this T cell receptor (beta chain) has just one count. The method was immunoSEQ multiplex PCR; TCRdb's version includes in-frame clones alone and lacks a portion of them. The table lists roughly 380,000 clones, around 85% of them singletons, with 3% to 4% in the top ten. The CDR3 spans 17 residues. Germline CDR1 is SGDLS and CDR2 is YYNGEE. The V and J ends lost 3 bases and 2 bases respectively, with 19 bases between them. The sample is drawn from a study of blood T cell repertoires in COVID-19. Study summary: COVID-19 samples from acute and convalescent phases originated in the United States, Italy and Spain.

Sequencing was done on a sample of peripheral blood. The genes are TRBV9 and TRBJ2-3, with D perhaps TRBD2 (7 bases). This receptor was obtained from a woman aged 18-35 years with acute or convalescent COVID-19. CDR3 amino acids: CASSDPFLGGPTDTQYF. CDR3 coding DNA: TGTGCCAGCAGCGACCCCTTTCTCGGGGGGCCCACAGATACGCAGTATTTT.